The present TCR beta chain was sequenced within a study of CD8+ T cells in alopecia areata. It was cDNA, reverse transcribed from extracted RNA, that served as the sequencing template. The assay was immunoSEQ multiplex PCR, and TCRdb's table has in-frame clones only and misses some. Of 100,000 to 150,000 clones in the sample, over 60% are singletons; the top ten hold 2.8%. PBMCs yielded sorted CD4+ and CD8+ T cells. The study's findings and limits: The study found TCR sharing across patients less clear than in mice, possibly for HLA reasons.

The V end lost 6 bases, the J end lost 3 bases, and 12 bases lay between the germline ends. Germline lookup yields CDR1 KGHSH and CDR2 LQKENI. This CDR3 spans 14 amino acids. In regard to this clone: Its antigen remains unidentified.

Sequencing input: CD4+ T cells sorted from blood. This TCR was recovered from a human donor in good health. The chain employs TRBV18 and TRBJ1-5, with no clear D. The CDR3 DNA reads TGTGCCAGCTCCCACGGAAGCAACAATCAGCCCCAGCATTTT. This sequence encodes CASSHGSNNQPQHF.